Below are 28 T cell receptor beta chains sequenced from a single sample in a study of OX40 agonist ivuxolimab in advanced cancers. TCRdb's table, derived via immunoSEQ multiplex PCR, lists solely in-frame clones and lacks some. The table shows roughly 73,000 clones, with just under 90% occurring only once. This material consisted of CD4+ or CD8+ T cells sorted from blood, taken in a trial of the OX40 agonist ivuxolimab. The receptor source for this set is an adult with an advanced solid tumor such as melanoma, head and neck, liver or kidney cancer.

The chain is built from TRBV28 and TRBJ2-1, with 11 bases fitting TRBD2. With 0 bases clipped from V and 5 bases from J, the junction kept 12 bases outside the gene matches. CDR3 length equals 19 residues. Germline CDR1 reads MDHEN; CDR2 reads SYDVKM. The CDR3 DNA follows: TGTGCCAGCAGTTTATGGCCGGGGTCTAGCGGGAGGCTCCACAATGAGCAGTTCTTC. Protein product: CASSLWPGSSGRLHNEQFF.

This rearrangement joins TRBV2 to TRBJ1-5, with a weak D call TRBD1 (5 bases). CDR3 size: 14 residues. The V gene's germline CDR1 is SNHLY and CDR2 FYNNEI. V gave up 3 bases and J gave up 2 bases, with 8 bases separating them. CDR3 residues: CASSDQGGNQPQHF. CDR3 nucleotides: TGTGCCAGCAGTGATCAGGGCGGCAATCAGCCCCAGCATTTT.

V usage is TRBV6-6 and J usage is TRBJ2-7, with D perhaps matching TRBD1 (7 bases). The V end was cut by 5 bases, the J end by 2 bases, with 13 bases between. This CDR3 comprises 14 residues. Germline assignment: CDR1 MNHNY and CDR2 SVGAGI (reference sequence). The CDR3 loop is CASSPGGLPYEQYF. The CDR3 DNA follows: TGTGCCAGCAGTCCAGGGGGGCTTCCCTACGAGCAGTACTTC.

The chain is built from TRBV28 and TRBJ1-4; possible D gene TRBD1, 6 bases. CDR1 is MDHEN and CDR2 is SYDVKM in the germline V gene. The CDR3 sequence is 15 residues long. V was pared by 10 bases and J by 2 bases, with 17 bases between. The CDR3, as DNA: TGTGCCACCACGGGGGCGGCCGGGACTAATGAAAAACTGTTTTTT. Translating gives CATTGAAGTNEKLFF.

The chain employs TRBV27 and TRBJ1-6; D ambiguous. The V end was cut by 4 bases, the J end by 9 bases, with 16 bases between. Looked up from germline, CDR1 is MNHEY and CDR2 is SMNVEV (reference sequence). This CDR3 contains 15 residues. The CDR3 is CASSSSWGTGSPLHF. CDR3 in DNA: TGTGCCAGCAGTTCCTCGTGGGGTACTGGTTCACCCCTCCACTTT.

CDR3 DNA sequence: TGTGCCAGCAGCTTAAAGGGGGGTACAGCTAGGGGCTACACCTTC. Protein sequence: CASSLKGGTARGYTF. The J gene is TRBJ1-2, the V gene TRBV13, with D tentatively TRBD1 (6 bases). Trimming shortened V by 2 bases and J by 8 bases, and 18 bases separated the two germline ends. This CDR3 has 15 residues. Germline loops: CDR1 PRHDT, CDR2 FYEKMQ (reference sequence).

This chain joins TRBV5-4 and TRBJ2-3; no reliable D call. This CDR3 spans 15 amino acids. V lost 3 bases and J 3 bases, leaving 14 bases between the germline ends. CDR1 is SGHNT, CDR2 YYREEE, per germline (reference sequence). The CDR3 DNA sequence: TGTGCCAGCAGCTCACGGTACTCGTTTACAGATACGCAGTATTTT. Protein sequence: CASSSRYSFTDTQYF.

This sequence joins TRBV19 and TRBJ2-1; the match to TRBD2 covers 14 bases. CDR3 length: 15 residues. Germline trimming cut 7 bases from V and 10 bases from J; bases unmatched to any gene: 9. CDR1 and CDR2 from the germline V gene are LNHDA and SQIVND (reference sequence). CDR3 protein: CASTLTSGGAKEQFF. In DNA form, the CDR3 reads TGTGCCAGTACCTTGACTAGCGGGGGGGCCAAGGAGCAGTTCTTC.

This clone was recorded once. This sequence joins TRBV5-1 and TRBJ2-5, with D perhaps being TRBD1 or TRBD2 (6 bases each). Germline V lookup: CDR1 SGHRS, CDR2 YFSETQ. Trimming pared 3 bases from V and 5 bases from J, leaving 11 bases between. There are 13 residues in the CDR3. Written as DNA, the CDR3 is TGCGCCAGCAGCTCTCGGGGGCGGGAGACCCAGTACTTC. This gives the protein CASSSRGRETQYF.

The rearrangement uses TRBV18 and TRBJ2-7; D perhaps matches TRBD2 (7 bases). Per germline, CDR1 KGHSH and CDR2 LQKENI. The CDR3 extends over 15 amino acids. V was cut by 3 bases and J by 0 bases, with 12 bases left in between. The CDR3 protein is CASSPGGPSSYEQYF. In DNA form, the CDR3 reads TGTGCCAGCTCACCGGGGGGGCCATCCTCCTACGAGCAGTACTTC.

The chain combines TRBV30 with TRBJ1-2, with 7 bases identical to TRBD1. Germline-derived CDR1 and CDR2 are GTSNPN and SVGIG (reference sequence). V lost 4 bases to trimming and J lost 4 bases; unmatched junction nucleotides: 6. The CDR3 is made up of 13 amino acids. CDR3 coding DNA: TGTGCCTGGAAGAGGGGGCCCAGCTATGGCTACACCTTC. Translation: CAWKRGPSYGYTF.

This chain uses TRBV19 with TRBJ1-2; no definite D call. Germline-derived CDR1 and CDR2 are LNHDA and SQIVND (reference sequence). V was trimmed by 4 bases and J by 4 bases, leaving 7 bases between them. The CDR3 sequence is 12 residues long. Here the CDR3 reads CASSRWSYGYTF. The CDR3 nucleotides are TGTGCCAGTAGTAGGTGGAGCTATGGCTACACCTTC.

The chain carries TRBV5-1 and TRBJ1-5; 11 bases fit TRBD1. The length of the CDR3 is 17 residues. Per germline, CDR1 SGHRS and CDR2 YFSETQ. V gave up 5 bases and J gave up 6 bases; unmatched junction bases: 13. CDR3 sequence: CASSTYPGTGGSQPQHF. Written as DNA, the CDR3 is TGCGCCAGCAGTACCTACCCCGGGACAGGGGGGAGTCAGCCCCAGCATTTT.

V gene TRBV7-9 combines with J gene TRBJ2-2, with D perhaps TRBD1 or TRBD2 (5 bases each). This CDR3 comprises 15 residues. Germline lookup yields CDR1 SEHNR and CDR2 FQNEAQ (reference sequence). Between the trimmed V and J ends, which lost 5 bases and 3 bases, there was a span of 13 bases. The CDR3 bases are TGTGCCAGCAGCGAAAGGATGGGGGACACCGGGGAGCTGTTTTTT. Translated: CASSERMGDTGELFF.

The chain combines TRBV2 with TRBJ1-6, with a weak D call TRBD1 (6 bases). Trimming removed 0 bases at V and 7 bases at J, with 10 bases between. The CDR3 totals 15 residues. Per the germline V gene, CDR1 is SNHLY and CDR2 is FYNNEI. CDR3 sequence (DNA): TGTGCCAGCAGTGAAGCGGGCGGGGGCAATTCACCCCTCCACTTT. Its protein is CASSEAGGGNSPLHF.

The sample holds a few counts of this clone. The CDR3 sequence: CASRMSSNQPQHF. CDR3 in DNA: TGTGCCAGCAGAATGAGTAGCAATCAGCCCCAGCATTTT. The chain has TRBV6-5 and TRBJ1-5; D not resolved. The germline gives CDR1 MNHEY, CDR2 SVGAGI. This CDR3 is built from 13 residues. The V end lost 6 bases, the J end lost 0 bases, and 6 bases lay between the germline ends.

This chain links TRBV28 with TRBJ1-1; tentative D call: TRBD1 (6 bases). The V end was cut by 6 bases, the J end by 5 bases, with 16 bases between. Germline-derived CDR1 and CDR2 are MDHEN and SYDVKM. The CDR3 is made up of 14 amino acids. The CDR3 DNA is TGTGCCAGCAGCCTCCCCGGACAGAATACTGAAGCTTTCTTT. This translates into CASSLPGQNTEAFF.

This chain links TRBV28 with TRBJ2-7, with D perhaps TRBD1 (5 bases). Germline lookup yields CDR1 MDHEN and CDR2 SYDVKM. The CDR3 loop spans 13 amino acids. Trimming pared 4 bases from V and 6 bases from J, leaving 13 bases between. CDR3 nucleotide sequence: TGTGCCAGCAGTTCCCAGGGAATTGGCGAGCAGTACTTC. It encodes CASSSQGIGEQYF.

V is TRBV2 and J is TRBJ1-1, with 8 bases lining up with TRBD1. This CDR3 spans 15 amino acids. Losses at the gene ends were 4 bases for V and 1 base for J; bases not matched to a gene: 5. Germline-derived CDR1 and CDR2 are SNHLY and FYNNEI. The CDR3 region has the DNA TGTGCCAGCAGTGTCGGACAGGGCAGGAACACTGAAGCTTTCTTT. Translating it yields CASSVGQGRNTEAFF.

The chain employs TRBV6-1 and TRBJ2-7; 7 bases match TRBD1. Germline V CDR1 and CDR2: MNHNS, SASEGT. This CDR3 has 15 amino acids. V dropped 6 bases and J dropped 2; count of bases not matched to a gene: 10. The CDR3 sequence: CASRSPGQTTYEQYF. As DNA, the CDR3 is TGTGCCAGCAGGTCCCCGGGACAGACAACCTACGAGCAGTACTTC.

This chain links TRBV5-4 with TRBJ1-4; 8 bases are shared with TRBD1. With 3 bases clipped from V and 6 bases from J, the junction kept 13 bases outside the gene matches. CDR1 is SGHNT, CDR2 YYREEE, per germline (reference sequence). The CDR3 loop spans 17 amino acids. CDR3 nucleotide sequence: TGTGCCAGCAGCTCTAGGAACAGGGGGGAAGAAGATGAAAAACTGTTTTTT. Its translation is CASSSRNRGEEDEKLFF.

This rearrangement joins TRBV15 to TRBJ1-1, with D hard to call. The length of the CDR3 is 13 residues. Trimming removed 0 bases at V and 0 bases at J, with 2 bases between. CDR1 and CDR2 (germline): LNHNV, YYDKDF (reference sequence). CDR3 sequence (DNA): TGTGCCACCAGCAGAGATCTGAACACTGAAGCTTTCTTT. Translated: CATSRDLNTEAFF. Drawing the rest from reference TRBV15 and TRBJ1-1, the complete variable domain is DAMVIQNPRYQVTQFGKPVTLSCSQTLNHNVMYWYQQKSSQAPKLLFHYYDKDFNNEADTPDNFQSRRPNTSFCFLDIRSPGLGDTAMYLCATSRDLNTEAFFGQGTRLTVV.

The gene calls are TRBV7-9 and TRBJ2-5; D might be TRBD2 (5 bases). The ends were cut back, 4 bases at V and 1 base at J, with 10 bases in the middle. Germline assignment: CDR1 SEHNR and CDR2 FQNEAQ (reference sequence). CDR3 size: 14 residues. CDR3 DNA: TGTGCCAGCAGCTCCCGGACTCTCCAAGAGACCCAGTACTTC. Translation gives CASSSRTLQETQYF.

The chain combines TRBV19 with TRBJ2-4; D assignment may be TRBD1 or TRBD2 (5 bases each). Trimming removed 5 bases from V and 4 bases from J, with 18 bases in between. This CDR3 has 16 amino acids. Germline values: CDR1 LNHDA, CDR2 SQIVND (reference sequence). The CDR3 region has the DNA TGTGCCAGTAGTCCGGTCCAGGGACGCACTAAAAACATTCAGTACTTC. Protein product: CASSPVQGRTKNIQYF.

V usage is TRBV19 and J usage is TRBJ1-1; D is possibly TRBD1 (5 bases). V lost 2 bases and J 1 base, leaving 8 bases between the germline ends. The germline V gene has CDR1 LNHDA and CDR2 SQIVND (reference sequence). The CDR3 contains 14 residues. CDR3 in DNA: TGTGCCAGTAGTATATGGGGGGGGAACACTGAAGCTTTCTTT. It encodes CASSIWGGNTEAFF.

This clone appeared a few times. The chain couples TRBV2 to TRBJ1-1; D is ambiguous. V lost 5 bases and J 11 bases, leaving 12 bases between the germline ends. Germline V gives CDR1 SNHLY, CDR2 FYNNEI. The CDR3 length is 11 residues. CDR3 residues: CASSPGLAAFF. The DNA of the CDR3 is TGTGCCAGCAGTCCCGGTCTTGCGGCTTTCTTT.

The V gene is TRBV5-1, the J gene TRBJ1-2; D is unclear. V was clipped by 2 bases and J by 0 bases, with 8 bases between them. Germline values: CDR1 SGHRS, CDR2 YFSETQ. The CDR3 is 14 residues long. CDR3 nucleotide sequence: TGCGCCAGCAGCTTAGGAGGAGCTAACTATGGCTACACCTTC. It specifies CASSLGGANYGYTF.

The chain joins TRBV10-3 to TRBJ1-1; 8 bases line up with TRBD1. With V trimmed by 4 bases and J by 4 bases, 5 bases remained unmatched. Germline CDR1 reads ENHRY; CDR2 reads SYGVKD. CDR3 size: 14 residues. The CDR3 loop is CAISVPGGGTEAFF. CDR3 DNA sequence: TGTGCCATCAGTGTTCCAGGGGGCGGCACTGAAGCTTTCTTT.